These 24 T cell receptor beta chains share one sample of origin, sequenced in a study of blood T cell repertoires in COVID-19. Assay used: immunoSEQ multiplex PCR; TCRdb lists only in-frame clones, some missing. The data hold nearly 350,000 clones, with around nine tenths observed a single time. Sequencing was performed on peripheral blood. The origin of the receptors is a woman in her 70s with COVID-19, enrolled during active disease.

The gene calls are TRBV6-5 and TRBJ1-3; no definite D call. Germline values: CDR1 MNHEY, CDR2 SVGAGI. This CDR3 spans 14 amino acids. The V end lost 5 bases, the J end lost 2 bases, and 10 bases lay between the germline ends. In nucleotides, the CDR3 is TGTGCCAGCAGTCGAGAGAGGGCTGGAAACACCATATATTTT. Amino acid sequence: CASSRERAGNTIYF.

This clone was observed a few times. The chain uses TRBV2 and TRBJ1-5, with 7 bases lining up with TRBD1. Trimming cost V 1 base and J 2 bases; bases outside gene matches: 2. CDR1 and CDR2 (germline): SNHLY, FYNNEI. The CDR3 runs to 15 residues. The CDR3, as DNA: TGTGCCAGCAGTGAAGGCGGGACAGGCAATCAGCCCCAGCATTTT. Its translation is CASSEGGTGNQPQHF.

The DNA of the CDR3 is TGTGCCAGCAGCTACTACAGGGGGGCGAACACCGGGGAGCTGTTTTTT. Translated, it gives CASSYYRGANTGELFF. The rearrangement uses TRBV5-4 and TRBJ2-2; 8 bases align to TRBD1. CDR3 length: 16 amino acids. J gave up 0 bases and V 3 bases, and 4 bases lay outside the gene matches. Germline assignment: CDR1 SGHNT and CDR2 YYREEE (reference sequence). The full variable domain, its missing parts supplied by reference TRBV5-4 and TRBJ2-2, is ETGVTQSPTHLIKTRGQQVTLRCSSQSGHNTVSWYQQALGQGPQFIFQYYREEENGRGNFPPRFSGLQFPNYSSELNVNALELDDSALYLCASSYYRGANTGELFFGEGSRLTVL.

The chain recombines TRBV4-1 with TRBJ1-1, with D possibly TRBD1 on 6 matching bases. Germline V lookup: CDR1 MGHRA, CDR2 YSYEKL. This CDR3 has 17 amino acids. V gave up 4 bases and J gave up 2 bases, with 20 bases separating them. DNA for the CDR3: TGCGCCAGCAGCCGCTTATTCGATCAACAGGGCAACACTGAAGCTTTCTTT. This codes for CASSRLFDQQGNTEAFF.

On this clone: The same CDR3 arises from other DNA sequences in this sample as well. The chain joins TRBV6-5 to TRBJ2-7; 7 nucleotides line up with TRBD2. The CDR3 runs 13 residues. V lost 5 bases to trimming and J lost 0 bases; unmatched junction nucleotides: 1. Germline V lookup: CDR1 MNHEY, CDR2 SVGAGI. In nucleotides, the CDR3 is TGTGCCAGCAGTCGCGGGAGCTCCTACGAGCAGTACTTC. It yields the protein CASSRGSSYEQYF.

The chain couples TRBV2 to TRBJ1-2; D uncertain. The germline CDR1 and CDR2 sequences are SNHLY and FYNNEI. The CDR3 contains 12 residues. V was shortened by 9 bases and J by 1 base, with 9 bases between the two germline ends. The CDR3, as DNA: TGTGCCAGTCCACCAGATAACTATGGCTACACCTTC. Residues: CASPPDNYGYTF.

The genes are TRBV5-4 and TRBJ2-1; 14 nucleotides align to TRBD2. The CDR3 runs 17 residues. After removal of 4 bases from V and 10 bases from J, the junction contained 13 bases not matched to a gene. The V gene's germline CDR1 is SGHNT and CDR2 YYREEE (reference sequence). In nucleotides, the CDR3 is TGTGCCAGCAGCCCCGGACTAGCGGGGGGACCTGGTCAGGAGCAGTTCTTC. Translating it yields CASSPGLAGGPGQEQFF. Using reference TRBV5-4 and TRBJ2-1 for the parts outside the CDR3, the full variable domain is ETGVTQSPTHLIKTRGQQVTLRCSSQSGHNTVSWYQQALGQGPQFIFQYYREEENGRGNFPPRFSGLQFPNYSSELNVNALELDDSALYLCASSPGLAGGPGQEQFFGPGTRLTVL.

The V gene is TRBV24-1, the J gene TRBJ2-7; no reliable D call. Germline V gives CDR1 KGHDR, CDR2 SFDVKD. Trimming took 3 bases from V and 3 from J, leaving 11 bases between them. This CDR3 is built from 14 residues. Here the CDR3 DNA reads TGTGCCACCAGTGATGGTACGACTCTCTACGAGCAGTACTTC. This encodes CATSDGTTLYEQYF.

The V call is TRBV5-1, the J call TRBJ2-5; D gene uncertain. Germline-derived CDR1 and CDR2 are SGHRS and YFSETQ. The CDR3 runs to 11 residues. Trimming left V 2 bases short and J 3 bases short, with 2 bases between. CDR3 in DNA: TGCGCCAGCAGCTTCGAAGAGACCCAGTACTTC. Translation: CASSFEETQYF.

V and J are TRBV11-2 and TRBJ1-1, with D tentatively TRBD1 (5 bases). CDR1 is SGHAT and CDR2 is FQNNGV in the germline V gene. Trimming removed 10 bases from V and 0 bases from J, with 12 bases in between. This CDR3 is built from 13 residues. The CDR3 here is CATSGAVNTEAFF. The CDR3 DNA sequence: TGTGCCACCAGTGGGGCAGTGAACACTGAAGCTTTCTTT.

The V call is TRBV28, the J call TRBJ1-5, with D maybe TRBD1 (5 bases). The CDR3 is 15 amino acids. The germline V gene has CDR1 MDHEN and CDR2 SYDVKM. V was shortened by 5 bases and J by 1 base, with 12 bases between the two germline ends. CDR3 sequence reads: CASSRRTLSNQPQHF. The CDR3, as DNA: TGTGCCAGCAGTCGCCGGACACTGAGCAATCAGCCCCAGCATTTT.

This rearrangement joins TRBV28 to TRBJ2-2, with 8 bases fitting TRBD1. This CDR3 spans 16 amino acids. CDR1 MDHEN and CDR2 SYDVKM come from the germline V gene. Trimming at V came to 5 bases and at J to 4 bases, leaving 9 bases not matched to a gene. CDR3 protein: CASSLNRGFSTGELFF. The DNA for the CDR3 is TGTGCCAGCAGTCTAAACAGGGGGTTTAGCACCGGGGAGCTGTTTTTT.

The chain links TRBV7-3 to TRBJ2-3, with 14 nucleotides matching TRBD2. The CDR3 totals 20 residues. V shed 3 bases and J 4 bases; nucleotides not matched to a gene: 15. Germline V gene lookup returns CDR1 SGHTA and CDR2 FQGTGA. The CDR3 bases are TGTGCCAGCAGCTTCTTGCCCCCTCCCGGACTAGCGGGGGGCCCAGATACGCAGTATTTT. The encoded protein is CASSFLPPPGLAGGPDTQYF.

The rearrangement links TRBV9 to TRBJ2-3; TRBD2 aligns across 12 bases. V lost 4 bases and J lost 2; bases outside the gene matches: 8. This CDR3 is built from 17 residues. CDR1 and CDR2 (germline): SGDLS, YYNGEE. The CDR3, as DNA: TGTGCCAGCAGCCCTCTAGCGGGGGGGCATCTCACAGATACGCAGTATTTT. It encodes CASSPLAGGHLTDTQYF.

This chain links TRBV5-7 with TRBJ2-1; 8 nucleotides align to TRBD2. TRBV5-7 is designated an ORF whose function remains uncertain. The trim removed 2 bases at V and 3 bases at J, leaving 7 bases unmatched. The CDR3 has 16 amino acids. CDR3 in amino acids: CASSLAGAFFYNEQFF. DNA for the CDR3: TGTGCCAGCAGCTTAGCGGGGGCCTTTTTCTACAATGAGCAGTTCTTC.

CDR3 in amino acids: CASSLEPGSPSGYTF. The CDR3 DNA sequence: TGTGCCAGCAGCTTAGAACCAGGATCACCTTCAGGTTACACCTTC. The chain carries TRBV7-9 and TRBJ1-2; D gene ambiguous. The V and J ends lost 1 base and 11 bases respectively, with 20 bases between them. Per germline, CDR1 SEHNR and CDR2 FQNEAQ (reference sequence). The CDR3 has 15 amino acids.

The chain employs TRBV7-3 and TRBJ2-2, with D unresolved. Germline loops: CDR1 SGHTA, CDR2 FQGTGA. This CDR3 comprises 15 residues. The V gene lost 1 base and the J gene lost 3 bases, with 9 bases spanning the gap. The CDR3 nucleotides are TGTGCCAGCAGCTTAAGTCTCACTTACACCGGGGAGCTGTTTTTT. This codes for CASSLSLTYTGELFF.

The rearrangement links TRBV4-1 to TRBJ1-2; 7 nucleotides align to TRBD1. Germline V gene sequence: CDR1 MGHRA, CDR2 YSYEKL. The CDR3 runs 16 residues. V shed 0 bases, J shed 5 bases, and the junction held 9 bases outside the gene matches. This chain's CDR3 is CASSQEGGTLLYGYTF. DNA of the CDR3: TGCGCCAGCAGCCAAGAAGGGGGCACGCTTCTATATGGCTACACCTTC.

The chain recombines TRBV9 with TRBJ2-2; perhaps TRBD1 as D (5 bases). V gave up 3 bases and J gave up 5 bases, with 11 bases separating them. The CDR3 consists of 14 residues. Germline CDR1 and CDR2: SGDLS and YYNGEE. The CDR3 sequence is CASSAPDKTGELFF. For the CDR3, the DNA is TGTGCCAGCAGCGCCCCGGACAAGACCGGGGAGCTGTTTTTT.

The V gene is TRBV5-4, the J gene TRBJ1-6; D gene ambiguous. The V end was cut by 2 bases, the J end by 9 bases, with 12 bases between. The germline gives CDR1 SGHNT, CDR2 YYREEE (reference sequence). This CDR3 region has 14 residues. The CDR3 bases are TGTGCCAGCAGCTTTAGTCACGGAGGTTCACCCCTCCACTTT. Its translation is CASSFSHGGSPLHF. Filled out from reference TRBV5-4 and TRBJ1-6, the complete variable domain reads ETGVTQSPTHLIKTRGQQVTLRCSSQSGHNTVSWYQQALGQGPQFIFQYYREEENGRGNFPPRFSGLQFPNYSSELNVNALELDDSALYLCASSFSHGGSPLHFGNGTRLTVT.

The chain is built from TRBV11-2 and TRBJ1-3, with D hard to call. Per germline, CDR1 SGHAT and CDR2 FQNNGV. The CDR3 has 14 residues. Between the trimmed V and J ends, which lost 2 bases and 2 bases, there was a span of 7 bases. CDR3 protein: CASSLPDTGNTIYF. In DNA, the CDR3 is TGTGCCAGCAGCTTACCCGACACTGGAAACACCATATATTTT.

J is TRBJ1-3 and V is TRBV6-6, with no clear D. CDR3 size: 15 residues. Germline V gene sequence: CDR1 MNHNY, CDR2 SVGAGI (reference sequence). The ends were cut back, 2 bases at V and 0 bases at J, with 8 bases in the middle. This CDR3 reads CASSYHGDSGNTIYF. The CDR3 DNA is TGTGCCAGCAGTTACCACGGGGACTCTGGAAACACCATATATTTT.

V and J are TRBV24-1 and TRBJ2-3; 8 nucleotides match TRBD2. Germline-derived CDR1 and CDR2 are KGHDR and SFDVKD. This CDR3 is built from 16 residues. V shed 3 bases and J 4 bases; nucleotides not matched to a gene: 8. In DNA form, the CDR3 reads TGTGCCACCAGTGATATCCGGGGGGGCCTTGCAGATACGCAGTATTTT. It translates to CATSDIRGGLADTQYF.

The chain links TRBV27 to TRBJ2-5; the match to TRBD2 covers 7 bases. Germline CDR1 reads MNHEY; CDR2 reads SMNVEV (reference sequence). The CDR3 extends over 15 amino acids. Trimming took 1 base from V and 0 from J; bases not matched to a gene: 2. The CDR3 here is CASSLYGGYQETQYF. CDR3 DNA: TGTGCCAGCAGTTTATACGGGGGGTACCAAGAGACCCAGTACTTC.